The entry below gives a single TCR beta chain sequence along with its context. This may arise from a read error, as a much more abundant clone is one base away. This sample was taken from a study of glioma-infiltrating T cells. Study details: Blood libraries targeted about 4.5- to 11-fold coverage of about one million T cells.

Trimming cost V 2 bases and J 8 bases, with 9 bases left between them. Germline CDR1 reads MNHNS; CDR2 reads SASEGT. This CDR3 has 13 residues. The iRepertoire nested amplicon-rescue multiplex PCR amplified TCR alpha and beta CDR3s from RNA. In TCRdb, the multiplex PCR reads were re-called with MiXCR into one record per CDR3 protein. The table shows about 400,000 distinct CDR3 sequences, with roughly two fifths occurring only once. Material: glioma tissue, nonneoplastic brain tissue, or PBMCs (not recorded which). The gene calls are TRBV6-1 and TRBJ1-4; weak D call: TRBD1 (6 bases). The sequence was collected from a human donor with low-grade glioma or glioblastoma, undergoing nonglioma brain surgery, or in good health (not recorded which). CDR3 region: CASSERQEEKLFF. CDR3 nucleotides: TGTGCCAGCAGTGAACGACAGGAGGAAAAACTGTTTTTT.